This is a list of T cell receptor beta chains from one sample in a study of regulatory T cells in long-lasting Graves disease. TCRdb analysed the multiplex PCR reads with MiXCR anew, one entry per CDR3 protein. The sample has roughly 510,000 distinct CDR3 sequences; 15% to 20% are singletons. These data are also associated with another study on T cells in Graves' hyperthyroidism and ophthalmopathy.

This specimen consisted of peripheral blood mononuclear cells (PBMCs), obtained at new diagnosis, from a patient treated with antithyroid drugs. These receptors were collected from a man younger than 35 with Graves disease. Both conserved end residues are part of each CDR3. The D gene is left open where the match is weak. A row's size may be missing; if present it is once, few, many or a size class.

TRBD2	TRBV28	TRBJ2-2	many	CASSTGRAGSGELFF	TGTGCCAGCAGTACCGGGAGGGCCGGATCCGGGGAGCTGTTTTTT
-	TRBV20-1	TRBJ2-5	-	CSAGSGTQYF	TGCAGTGCTGGTAGTGGGACCCAGTACTTC
TRBD2	TRBV25-1	TRBJ2-3	few	CASSREAGGAADTQYF	TGTGCCAGCAGTAGGGAGGCGGGAGGGGCGGCAGATACGCAGTATTTT
TRBD1	TRBV20-1	TRBJ1-1	many	CSAGTGKRTEAFF	TGCAGTGCTGGGACAGGGAAGCGGACTGAAGCTTTCTTT
TRBD1	TRBV28	TRBJ1-1	-	CASSDTGALTEAFF	TGTGCCAGCAGCGACACAGGGGCCCTCACTGAAGCTTTCTTT
-	TRBV6-5	TRBJ1-2	-	CASSYSVDSNYGYTF	TGTGCCAGCAGTTACTCTGTTGACAGCAACTATGGCTACACCTTC
-	TRBV7-9	TRBJ2-3	many	CASNPHPSDTQYF	TGTGCCAGCAACCCGCACCCCTCTGATACGCAGTATTTT
TRBD1	TRBV7-9	TRBJ1-4	-	CASSLGTGEISEKLFF	TGTGCCAGCAGCTTAGGGACAGGGGAAATAAGTGAAAAACTGTTTTTT
TRBD2	TRBV4-1	TRBJ2-5	many	CASSKTSGRQETQYF	TGCGCCAGCAGCAAGACTAGCGGGAGACAAGAGACCCAGTACTTC
TRBD1	TRBV11-2	TRBJ2-7	-	CASSLQGNNEQYF	TGTGCCAGCAGCCTACAGGGGAACAACGAGCAGTACTTC
TRBD1	TRBV7-9	TRBJ2-7	-	CASSPRQGARAYEQYF	TGTGCCAGCAGCCCAAGACAGGGGGCGCGGGCCTACGAGCAGTACTTC
TRBD2	TRBV29-1	TRBJ2-3	few	CSVEFGGSPADTQYF	TGCAGCGTTGAGTTCGGCGGGAGTCCCGCAGATACGCAGTATTTT
-	TRBV27	TRBJ2-7	many	CASSFREQYF	TGTGCCAGCAGTTTCCGCGAGCAGTACTTC
-	TRBV20-1	TRBJ1-4	-	CSADSEKLFF	TGCAGTGCTGATAGTGAAAAACTGTTTTTT
-	TRBV30	TRBJ2-7	-	CAWLGQGAYEQYF	TGTGCCTGGCTTGGGCAGGGCGCCTACGAGCAGTACTTC
-	TRBV20-1	TRBJ1-1	few	CSASGARATDTEAFF	TGCAGTGCTTCCGGGGCGAGGGCCACCGACACTGAAGCTTTCTTT
-	TRBV20-1	TRBJ2-7	-	CSARAHFRRSFHEQYF	TGCAGTGCTAGAGCCCATTTTCGCAGGAGTTTCCACGAGCAGTACTTC
TRBD2	TRBV7-9	TRBJ2-7	many	CASTGTLAGGLLGQYF	TGTGCCAGCACGGGAACACTAGCGGGAGGGCTCCTCGGGCAGTACTTC
TRBD2	TRBV4-1	TRBJ2-7	-	CASSRDSSGTSSYEQYF	TGCGCCAGCAGCCGAGATTCGAGCGGGACCAGCTCCTACGAGCAGTACTTC
-	TRBV5-1	TRBJ2-5	-	CASSRGTEETQYF	TGCGCCAGCAGCCGCGGGACAGAAGAGACCCAGTACTTC
TRBD2	TRBV7-2	TRBJ2-3	-	CASSPMGLAGGYTDTQYF	TGTGCCAGCAGCCCCATGGGACTAGCGGGAGGGTACACAGATACGCAGTATTTT
TRBD2	TRBV5-1	TRBJ2-1	few	CASSSTSVWYNEQFF	TGCGCCAGCAGCTCAACTAGCGTTTGGTACAATGAGCAGTTCTTC
TRBD1	TRBV12-3/TRBV12-4	TRBJ1-2	many	CASFRGQGYGYTF	TGTGCCAGTTTCCGGGGACAGGGGTATGGCTACACCTTC
-	TRBV7-8	TRBJ2-2	-	CASSLAHHGTGELFF	TGTGCCAGCAGCTTAGCCCACCATGGCACCGGGGAGCTGTTTTTT
-	TRBV2	TRBJ2-4	few	CASSLSRMAVRIAKNIQYF	TGTGCCAGCAGCCTCTCCCGGATGGCGGTTAGAATAGCCAAAAACATTCAGTACTTC
-	TRBV11-3	TRBJ2-1	many	CASSSLNSNEQFF	TGTGCCAGCAGCTCCCTAAATAGCAATGAGCAGTTCTTC
-	TRBV28	TRBJ2-1	many	CASSHAALSSYNEQFF	TGTGCCAGCAGCCACGCCGCGCTGAGCTCCTACAATGAGCAGTTCTTC
-	TRBV5-1	TRBJ2-2	-	CASQDPGRRPGELFF	TGCGCCAGCCAGGACCCGGGACGACGCCCCGGGGAGCTGTTTTTT
TRBD1	TRBV12-3/TRBV12-4	TRBJ2-5	many	CASSLVTGVRETQYF	TGTGCCAGCAGTTTAGTGACAGGGGTTCGAGAGACCCAGTACTTC
-	TRBV6-1	TRBJ2-1	many	CASSPVGGSGNEQFF	TGTGCCAGCAGTCCCGTAGGGGGGAGTGGGAATGAGCAGTTCTTC
TRBD1	TRBV15	TRBJ1-2	-	CATSRDVGGRDGYTF	TGTGCCACCAGCAGAGATGTAGGGGGCCGAGATGGCTACACCTTC
-	TRBV3-1	TRBJ1-6	-	CASSLGQLLYNSPLHF	TGTGCCAGCAGCCTTGGACAGTTACTATATAATTCACCCCTCCACTTT
-	TRBV7-9	TRBJ2-5	-	CASIRTSYQETQYF	TGTGCCAGCATCCGAACTAGCTACCAAGAGACCCAGTACTTC
-	TRBV27	TRBJ1-5	many	CASSLKGNQPQHF	TGTGCCAGCAGTTTAAAGGGCAATCAGCCCCAGCATTTT
TRBD2	TRBV11-2	TRBJ2-7	few	CASSLELAGGGYF	TGTGCCAGCAGCTTAGAACTAGCGGGAGGTGGGTACTTC
TRBD2	TRBV30	TRBJ2-3	few	CAWSKLAGGPDTQYF	TGTGCCTGGAGCAAACTAGCGGGAGGGCCGGATACGCAGTATTTT
TRBD2	TRBV28	TRBJ2-7	-	CASSDRTSGRFYEQYF	TGTGCCAGCAGTGATCGGACTAGCGGGAGATTCTACGAGCAGTACTTC